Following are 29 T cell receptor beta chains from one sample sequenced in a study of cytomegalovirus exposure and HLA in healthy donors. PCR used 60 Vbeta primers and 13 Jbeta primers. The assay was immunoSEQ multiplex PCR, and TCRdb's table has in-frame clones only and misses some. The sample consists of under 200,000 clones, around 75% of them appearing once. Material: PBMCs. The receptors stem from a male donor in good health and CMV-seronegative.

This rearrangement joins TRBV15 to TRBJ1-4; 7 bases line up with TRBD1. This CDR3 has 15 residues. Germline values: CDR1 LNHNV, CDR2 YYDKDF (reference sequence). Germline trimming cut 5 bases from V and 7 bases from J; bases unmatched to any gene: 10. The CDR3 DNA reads TGTGCCACCAGCTCGCGACAGGGTCGGGCTGAAAAACTGTTTTTT. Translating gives CATSSRQGRAEKLFF.

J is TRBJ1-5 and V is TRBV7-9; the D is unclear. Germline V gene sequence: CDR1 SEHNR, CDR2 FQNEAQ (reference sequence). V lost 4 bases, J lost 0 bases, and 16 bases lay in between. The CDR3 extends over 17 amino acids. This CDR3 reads CASSSGDFLLSNQPQHF. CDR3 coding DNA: TGTGCCAGCAGCTCCGGGGATTTCCTCCTTAGCAATCAGCCCCAGCATTTT. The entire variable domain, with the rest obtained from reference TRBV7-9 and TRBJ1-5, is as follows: DTGVSQNPRHKITKRGQNVTFRCDPISEHNRLYWYRQTLGQGPEFLTYFQNEAQLEKSRLLSDRFSAERPKGSFSTLEIQRTEQGDSAMYLCASSSGDFLLSNQPQHFGDGTRLSIL.

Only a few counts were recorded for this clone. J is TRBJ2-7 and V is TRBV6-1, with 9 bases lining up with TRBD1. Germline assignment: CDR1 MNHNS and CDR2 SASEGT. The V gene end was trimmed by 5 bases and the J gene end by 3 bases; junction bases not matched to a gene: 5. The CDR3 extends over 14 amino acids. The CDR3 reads CASSSRQGVYEQYF. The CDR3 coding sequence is TGTGCCAGCAGTTCTCGACAGGGGGTCTACGAGCAGTACTTC.

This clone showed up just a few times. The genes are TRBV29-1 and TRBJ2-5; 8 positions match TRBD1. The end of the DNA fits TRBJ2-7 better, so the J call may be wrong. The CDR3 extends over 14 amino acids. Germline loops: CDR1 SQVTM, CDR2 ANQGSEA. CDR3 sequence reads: CSVALFAGGLEQYF. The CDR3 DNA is TGCAGCGTGGCCCTGTTTGCAGGGGGCCTCGAGCAGTACTTC.

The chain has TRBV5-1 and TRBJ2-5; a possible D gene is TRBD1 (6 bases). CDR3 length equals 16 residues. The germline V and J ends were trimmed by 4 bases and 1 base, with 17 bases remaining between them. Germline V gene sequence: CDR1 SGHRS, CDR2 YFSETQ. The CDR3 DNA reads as TGCGCCAGCAGCGAGGGGGTTTGGAATGGCCAAGAGACCCAGTACTTC. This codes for CASSEGVWNGQETQYF.

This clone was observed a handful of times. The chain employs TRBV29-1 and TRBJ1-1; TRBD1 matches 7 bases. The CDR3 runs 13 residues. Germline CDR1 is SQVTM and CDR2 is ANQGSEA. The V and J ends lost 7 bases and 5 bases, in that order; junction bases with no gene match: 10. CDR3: CSAKPQGETEAFF. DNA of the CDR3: TGCAGCGCTAAACCTCAGGGGGAGACTGAAGCTTTCTTT.

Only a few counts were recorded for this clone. The DNA of the CDR3 is TGTGCCAGCAGCTCACGGGGGGGCGGAGGTGGGGAGCTGTTTTTT. Translating gives CASSSRGGGGGELFF. The rearrangement uses TRBV7-6 and TRBJ2-2, with 8 bases fitting TRBD2. The CDR3 runs to 15 residues. Looked up from germline, CDR1 is SGHVS and CDR2 is FNYEAQ. Trimming removed 4 bases from V and 8 bases from J; junction bases left unmatched: 9.

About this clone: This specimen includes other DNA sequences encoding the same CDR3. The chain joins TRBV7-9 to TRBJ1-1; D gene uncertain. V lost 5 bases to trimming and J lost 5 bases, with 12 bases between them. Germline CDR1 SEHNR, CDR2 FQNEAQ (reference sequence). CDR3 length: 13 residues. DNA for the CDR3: TGTGCCAGCAGCCCCCCGGGTTGGACTGAAGCTTTCTTT. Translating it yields CASSPPGWTEAFF.

The CDR3 bases are TGCGCCAGCAGGGAGGGGGCGCGGACCGGGGAGCTGTTTTTT. It codes for CASREGARTGELFF. V and J are TRBV5-1 and TRBJ2-2; possibly TRBD1 for D (7 bases). The V gene lost 5 bases and the J gene lost 5 bases, with 13 bases spanning the gap. Germline V gene lookup returns CDR1 SGHRS and CDR2 YFSETQ. This CDR3 is built from 14 residues.

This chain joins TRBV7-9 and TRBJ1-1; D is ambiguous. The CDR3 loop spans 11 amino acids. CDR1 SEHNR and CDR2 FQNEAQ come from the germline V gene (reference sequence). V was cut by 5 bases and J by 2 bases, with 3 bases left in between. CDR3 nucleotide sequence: TGTGCCAGCAGCCTTAACACTGAAGCTTTCTTT. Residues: CASSLNTEAFF.

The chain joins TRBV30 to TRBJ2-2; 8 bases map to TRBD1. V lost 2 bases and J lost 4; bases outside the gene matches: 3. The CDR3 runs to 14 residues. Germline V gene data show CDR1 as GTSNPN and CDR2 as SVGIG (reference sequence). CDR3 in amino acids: CAWSWTGSTGELFF. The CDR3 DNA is TGTGCCTGGAGTTGGACAGGGAGCACCGGGGAGCTGTTTTTT. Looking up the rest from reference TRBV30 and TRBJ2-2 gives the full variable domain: SQTIHQWPATLVQPVGSPLSLECTVEGTSNPNLYWYRQAAGRGLQLLFYSVGIGQISSEVPQNLSASRPQDRQFILSSKKLLLSDSGFYLCAWSWTGSTGELFFGEGSRLTVL.

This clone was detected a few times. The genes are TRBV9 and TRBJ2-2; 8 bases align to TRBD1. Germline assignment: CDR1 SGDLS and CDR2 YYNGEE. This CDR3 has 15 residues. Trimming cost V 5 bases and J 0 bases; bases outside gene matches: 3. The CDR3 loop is CASRRQGSNTGELFF. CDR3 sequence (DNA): TGTGCCAGCAGGCGACAGGGGTCGAACACCGGGGAGCTGTTTTTT.

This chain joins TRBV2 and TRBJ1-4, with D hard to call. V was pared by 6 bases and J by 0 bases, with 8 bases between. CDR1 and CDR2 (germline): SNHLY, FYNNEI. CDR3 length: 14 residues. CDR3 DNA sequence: TGTGCCAGCAGAACACAAGCAACTAATGAAAAACTGTTTTTT. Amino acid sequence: CASRTQATNEKLFF. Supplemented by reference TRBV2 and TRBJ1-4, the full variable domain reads EPEVTQTPSHQVTQMGQEVILRCVPISNHLYFYWYRQILGQKVEFLVSFYNNEISEKSEIFDDQFSVERPDGSNFTLKIRSTKLEDSAMYFCASRTQATNEKLFFGSGTQLSVL.

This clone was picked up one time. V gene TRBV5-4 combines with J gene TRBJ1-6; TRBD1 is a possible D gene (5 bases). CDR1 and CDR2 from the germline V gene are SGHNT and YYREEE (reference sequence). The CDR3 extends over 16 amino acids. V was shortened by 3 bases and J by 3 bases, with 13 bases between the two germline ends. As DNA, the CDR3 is TGTGCCAGCAGCTCAGACAGCATTCGCTATAATTCACCCCTCCACTTT. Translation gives CASSSDSIRYNSPLHF.

The DNA for the CDR3 is TGTGCCAGCGGGGGACAGTACTACGAGCAGTACTTC. Encoded protein: CASGGQYYEQYF. The chain joins TRBV6-1 to TRBJ2-7; 7 positions match TRBD1. This CDR3 is built from 12 residues. Germline CDR1 reads MNHNS; CDR2 reads SASEGT. With 8 bases clipped from V and 3 bases from J, the junction kept 4 bases outside the gene matches.

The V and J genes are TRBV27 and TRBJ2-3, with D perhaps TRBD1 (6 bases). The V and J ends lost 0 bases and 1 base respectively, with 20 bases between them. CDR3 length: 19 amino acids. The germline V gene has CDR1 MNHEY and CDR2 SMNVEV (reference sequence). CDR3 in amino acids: CASSLSPPGAGVGTDTQYF. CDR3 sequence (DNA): TGTGCCAGCAGTTTATCTCCCCCCGGGGCAGGGGTAGGCACAGATACGCAGTATTTT.

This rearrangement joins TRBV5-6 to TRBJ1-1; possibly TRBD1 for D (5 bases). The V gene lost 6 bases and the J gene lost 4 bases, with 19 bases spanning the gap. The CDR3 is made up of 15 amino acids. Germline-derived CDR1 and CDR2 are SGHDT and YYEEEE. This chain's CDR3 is CASTPRGDYSTEAFF. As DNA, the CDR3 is TGTGCCAGCACTCCACGGGGGGATTATAGCACTGAAGCTTTCTTT.

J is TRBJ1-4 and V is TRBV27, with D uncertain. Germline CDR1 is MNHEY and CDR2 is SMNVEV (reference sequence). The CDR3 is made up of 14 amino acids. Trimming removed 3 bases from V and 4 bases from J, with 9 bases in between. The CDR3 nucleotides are TGTGCCAGCAGTTTGCGGAGATTTAATGAAAAACTGTTTTTT. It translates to CASSLRRFNEKLFF.

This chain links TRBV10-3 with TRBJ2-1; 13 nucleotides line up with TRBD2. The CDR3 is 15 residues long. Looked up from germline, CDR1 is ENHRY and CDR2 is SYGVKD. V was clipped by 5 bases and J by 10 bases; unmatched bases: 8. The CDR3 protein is CAISRGLAGKEEQFF. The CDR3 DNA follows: TGTGCCATCAGTCGGGGACTAGCGGGGAAAGAAGAGCAGTTCTTC.

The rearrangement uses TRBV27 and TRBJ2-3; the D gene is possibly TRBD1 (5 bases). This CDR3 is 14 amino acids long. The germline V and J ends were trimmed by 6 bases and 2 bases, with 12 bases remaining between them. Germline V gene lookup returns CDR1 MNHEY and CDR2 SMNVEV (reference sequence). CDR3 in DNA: TGTGCCAGCAGCCTGGGGCTCAACACAGATACGCAGTATTTT. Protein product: CASSLGLNTDTQYF.

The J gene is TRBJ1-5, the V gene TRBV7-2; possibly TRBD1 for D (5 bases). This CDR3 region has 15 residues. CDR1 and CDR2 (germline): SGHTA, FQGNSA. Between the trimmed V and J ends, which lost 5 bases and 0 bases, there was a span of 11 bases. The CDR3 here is CASSPDGHSNQPQHF. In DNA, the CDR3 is TGTGCCAGCAGCCCGGACGGACATAGCAATCAGCCCCAGCATTTT.

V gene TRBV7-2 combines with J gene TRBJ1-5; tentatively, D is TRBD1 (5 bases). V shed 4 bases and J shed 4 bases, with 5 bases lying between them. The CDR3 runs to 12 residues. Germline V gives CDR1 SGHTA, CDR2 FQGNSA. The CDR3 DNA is TGTGCCAGCAGCTACAGGAATCAGCCCCAGCATTTT. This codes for CASSYRNQPQHF.

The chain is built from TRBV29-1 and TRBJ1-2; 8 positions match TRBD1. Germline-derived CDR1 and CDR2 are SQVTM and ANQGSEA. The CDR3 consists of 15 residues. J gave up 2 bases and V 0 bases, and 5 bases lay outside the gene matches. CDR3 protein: CSVEDLQGANYGYTF. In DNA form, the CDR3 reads TGCAGCGTTGAAGATCTTCAGGGGGCAAACTATGGCTACACCTTC.

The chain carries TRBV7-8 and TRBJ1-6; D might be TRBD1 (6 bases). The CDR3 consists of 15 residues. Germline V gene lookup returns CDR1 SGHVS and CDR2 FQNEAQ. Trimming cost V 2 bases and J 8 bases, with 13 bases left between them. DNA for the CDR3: TGTGCCAGCAGCTTAAGGGGCAGGGGAGATTCACCCCTCCACTTT. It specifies CASSLRGRGDSPLHF.

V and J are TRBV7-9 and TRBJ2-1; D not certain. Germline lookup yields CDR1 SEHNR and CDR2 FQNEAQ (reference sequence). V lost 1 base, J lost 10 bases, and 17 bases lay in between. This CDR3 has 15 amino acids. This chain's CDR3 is CASSLVVAEPMEQFF. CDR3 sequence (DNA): TGTGCCAGCAGCTTAGTGGTGGCCGAACCGATGGAGCAGTTCTTC.

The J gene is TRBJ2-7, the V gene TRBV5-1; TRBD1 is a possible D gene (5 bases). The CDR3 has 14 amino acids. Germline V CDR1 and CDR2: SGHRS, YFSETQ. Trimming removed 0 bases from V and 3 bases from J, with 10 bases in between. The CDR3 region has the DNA TGCGCCAGCAGCTTGGGTGCAGGGAACTACGAGCAGTACTTC. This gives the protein CASSLGAGNYEQYF.

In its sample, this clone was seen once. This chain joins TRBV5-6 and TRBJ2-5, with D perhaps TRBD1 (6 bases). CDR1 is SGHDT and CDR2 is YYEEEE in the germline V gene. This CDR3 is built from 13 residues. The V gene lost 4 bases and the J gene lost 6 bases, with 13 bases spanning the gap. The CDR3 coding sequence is TGTGCCAGCAGCACTCAACAGGGTCAGACCCAGTACTTC. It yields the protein CASSTQQGQTQYF. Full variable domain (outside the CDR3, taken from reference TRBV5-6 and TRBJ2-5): DAGVTQSPTHLIKTRGQQVTLRCSPKSGHDTVSWYQQALGQGPQFIFQYYEEEERQRGNFPDRFSGHQFPNYSSELNVNALLLGDSALYLCASSTQQGQTQYFGPGTRLLVL.

In DNA, the CDR3 is TGTGCCAGCAGTTACTCAGCAAGAGCTGGAAACACCATATATTTT. As protein: CASSYSARAGNTIYF. This sequence joins TRBV6-5 and TRBJ1-3; the D is unclear. The V end lost 0 bases, the J end lost 2 bases, and 8 bases lay between the germline ends. This CDR3 comprises 15 residues. CDR1 MNHEY and CDR2 SVGAGI come from the germline V gene.

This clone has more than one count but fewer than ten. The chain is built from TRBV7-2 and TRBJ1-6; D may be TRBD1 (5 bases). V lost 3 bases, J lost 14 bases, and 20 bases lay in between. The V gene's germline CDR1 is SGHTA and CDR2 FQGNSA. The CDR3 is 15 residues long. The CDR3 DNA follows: TGTGCCAGCAGCTTCGCGGGGACTCAAAGGGGTTCCCTCCACTTT. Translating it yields CASSFAGTQRGSLHF.